This passage covers 9 T cell receptor beta chains from one sample sequenced in a study of CD8 T cells in ankylosing spondylitis. Using its own MiXCR run on the 5' RACE reads, TCRdb lists one record per CDR3 protein. The table records about 69,000 distinct CDR3 sequences, approximately 5% of them present only once. Material: blood, either unsorted or a sorted T cell fraction (not recorded which). The receptors derive from a male donor with ankylosing spondylitis or in good health (not recorded which).

The chain links TRBV5-1 to TRBJ1-2, with 7 positions matching TRBD1. This CDR3 spans 14 amino acids. Germline-derived CDR1 and CDR2 are SGHRS and YFSETQ. The trim removed 0 bases at V and 7 bases at J, leaving 6 bases unmatched. For the CDR3, the DNA is TGCGCCAGCAGCTTGGAACAGGGGCCCTCTGGCTACACCTTC. Its protein is CASSLEQGPSGYTF.

In its sample, this clonotype was seen many times. V gene TRBV7-3 combines with J gene TRBJ2-1; 14 nucleotides line up with TRBD2. V lost 4 bases and J lost 8; bases outside the gene matches: 4. This CDR3 region has 15 residues. The germline CDR1 and CDR2 sequences are SGHTA and FQGTGA. The CDR3 is CASSSGLAGGYEQFF. The CDR3 DNA sequence: TGTGCCAGCAGCTCCGGACTAGCGGGGGGCTATGAGCAGTTCTTC.

This clonotype was counted ten times or more. DNA of the CDR3: TGCAGTGCCCAGGGGGAAAAGGAAAAACTGTTTTTT. It is translated as CSAQGEKEKLFF. The chain links TRBV20-1 to TRBJ1-4; 7 bases are a match to TRBD1. Losses at the gene ends were 6 bases for V and 8 bases for J; bases not matched to a gene: 6. The CDR3 sequence is 12 residues long. The germline gives CDR1 DFQATT, CDR2 SNEGSKA (reference sequence).

This clonotype showed up many times. The rearrangement uses TRBV3-1 and TRBJ1-4; 10 bases align to TRBD1. This CDR3 comprises 16 residues. The V gene end was trimmed by 3 bases and the J gene end by 8 bases; junction bases not matched to a gene: 9. Per the germline V gene, CDR1 is LGHDT and CDR2 is YNNKEL (reference sequence). CDR3 DNA sequence: TGTGCCAGCAGCCATACGTCCGGGACAGGGGACGAAAAACTGTTTTTT. Encoded protein: CASSHTSGTGDEKLFF.

This clonotype has ten or more counts. The chain employs TRBV28 and TRBJ2-1; D is uncertain. The CDR3 is 13 amino acids. Germline lookup yields CDR1 MDHEN and CDR2 SYDVKM. V was shortened by 11 bases and J by 3 bases, with 14 bases between the two germline ends. CDR3 sequence (DNA): TGTGCCGCGGCCACGTTCAGCTACAATGAGCAGTTCTTC. Its translation is CAAATFSYNEQFF.

This clonotype was seen many times. The chain links TRBV4-1 to TRBJ2-3, with TRBD1 matching over 9 bases. Germline assignment: CDR1 MGHRA and CDR2 YSYEKL. The CDR3 loop spans 16 amino acids. V trimming: 4 bases; J trimming: 4 bases; junction bases outside the gene matches: 9. The CDR3 region is CASSPSGTGQSDTQYF. In nucleotides, the CDR3 is TGCGCCAGCAGCCCTTCCGGGACAGGGCAATCAGATACGCAGTATTTT.

This clonotype was counted many times. The V call is TRBV19, the J call TRBJ1-4, with D maybe TRBD1 (6 bases). V dropped 7 bases and J dropped 3 bases, with 15 bases sitting between them. The CDR3 is 15 residues long. Germline CDR1 is LNHDA and CDR2 is SQIVND (reference sequence). The DNA for the CDR3 is TGTGCCAGTACCGAAGGCGGGACACCTAATGAAAAACTGTTTTTT. This codes for CASTEGGTPNEKLFF.

There are many counts of this clonotype. V gene TRBV6-1 combines with J gene TRBJ1-6; TRBD1 might be the D (6 bases). The CDR3 runs 17 residues. Trimming cost V 6 bases and J 2 bases, with 17 bases left between them. Germline-derived CDR1 and CDR2 are MNHNS and SASEGT. The CDR3 DNA reads as TGTGCCAGCAGGGAGGGGGGGCCGGATCCCTATAATTCACCCCTCCACTTT. Translating gives CASREGGPDPYNSPLHF.

This clonotype was seen many times. The chain employs TRBV15 and TRBJ2-1, with D perhaps matching TRBD2 (5 bases). CDR1 and CDR2 (germline): LNHNV, YYDKDF (reference sequence). CDR3 size: 13 residues. Trimming shortened V by 5 bases and J by 8 bases, and 13 bases separated the two germline ends. CDR3 nucleotides: TGTGCCACCAGCGGAGGTTGGGTAGATGAGCAGTTCTTC. Residues: CATSGGWVDEQFF.